These 26 T cell receptor beta chains were all obtained from the same sample, sequenced in a study of CD8 T cells in Susac syndrome. RNA, at about 0.5 to 1 ug, was reverse transcribed with random hexamers. MiXCR, applied by TCRdb to the immunoSEQ multiplex PCR reads, yields one record per CDR3 protein. The top ten clones hold around 0.12% of a sample with 120,000 or so distinct CDR3 sequences, roughly 94% of them seen once. Sample: CD4+ T cells from PBMCs. The receptor source for this set is a human donor with multiple sclerosis.

CDR3 loop: CASSSQPGQGRNEQFF. In DNA, the CDR3 is TGTGCCAGCAGTTCCCAGCCCGGACAGGGGCGCAATGAGCAGTTCTTC. This chain joins TRBV6-5 and TRBJ2-1; TRBD1 matches at 9 bases. The ends lost 4 bases at V and 6 bases at J; junction bases unmatched: 10. The CDR3 consists of 16 residues. The germline V gene has CDR1 MNHEY and CDR2 SVGAGI.

This clonotype was recorded only once. This sequence joins TRBV20-1 and TRBJ1-5, with D possibly being TRBD1 (6 bases). The CDR3 runs 14 residues. Trimming cost V 6 bases and J 1 base, with 13 bases left between them. Germline CDR1 DFQATT, CDR2 SNEGSKA (reference sequence). The CDR3 nucleotides are TGCAGTGCATACAGGGTTGAAAGCAATCAGCCCCAGCATTTT. Its translation: CSAYRVESNQPQHF.

In its sample, this clonotype was seen once. The chain is built from TRBV18 and TRBJ1-4; 7 nucleotides line up with TRBD1. The germline gives CDR1 KGHSH, CDR2 LQKENI. There are 14 residues in the CDR3. With 3 bases clipped from V and 7 bases from J, the junction kept 5 bases outside the gene matches. The CDR3 region is CASSPDRVAEKLFF. CDR3 nucleotides: TGTGCCAGCTCACCTGACAGGGTTGCTGAAAAACTGTTTTTT.

J is TRBJ1-5 and V is TRBV10-3; 11 bases match TRBD1. Germline CDR1 reads ENHRY; CDR2 reads SYGVKD. The CDR3 has 16 residues. V was clipped by 2 bases and J by 4 bases; unmatched bases: 4. CDR3 nucleotide sequence: TGTGCCATCAGTGAGGGGACAGGGGGAATTAATCAGCCCCAGCATTTT. This sequence encodes CAISEGTGGINQPQHF.

The chain has TRBV5-1 and TRBJ2-2; a weak D match, TRBD2 (6 bases). The CDR3 totals 16 residues. V dropped 2 bases and J dropped 1 base, with 12 bases sitting between them. Per the germline V gene, CDR1 is SGHRS and CDR2 is YFSETQ. The CDR3 nucleotides read TGCGCCAGCAGCTTCAGTCCGGGAGTGAACACCGGGGAGCTGTTTTTT. It specifies CASSFSPGVNTGELFF.

CDR3 nucleotides: TGCGCCAGCACCAGGGGACCCCGCTATGGCTACACCTTC. It yields the protein CASTRGPRYGYTF. The J gene is TRBJ1-2, the V gene TRBV23-1, with TRBD1 as a possible D gene (6 bases). TRBV23-1 is an ORF for which the function is uncertain. The CDR3 is made up of 13 amino acids. Trimming took off 7 bases at V and 4 bases at J, with 13 bases between the two ends.

V usage is TRBV30 and J usage is TRBJ2-2, with 7 bases matching TRBD2. CDR3 length equals 13 residues. With 7 bases clipped from V and 7 bases from J, the junction kept 9 bases outside the gene matches. Germline CDR1 is GTSNPN and CDR2 is SVGIG (reference sequence). CDR3 in amino acids: CALPMGGIGELFF. CDR3 DNA sequence: TGTGCCTTACCCATGGGGGGGATCGGGGAGCTGTTTTTT.

The DNA for the CDR3 is TGCAGCGTTGAAGATGGGACGTCTAGCACAGATACGCAGTATTTT. Its translation is CSVEDGTSSTDTQYF. The chain uses TRBV29-1 and TRBJ2-3; TRBD1 or TRBD2 may be the D gene (5 bases each). This CDR3 has 15 amino acids. Trimming pared 0 bases from V and 0 bases from J, leaving 10 bases between. Germline CDR1 SQVTM, CDR2 ANQGSEA.

The rearrangement uses TRBV6-2 or TRBV6-3 and TRBJ2-4, with D perhaps TRBD2 (6 bases). This CDR3 contains 16 residues. With 2 bases removed from V and 0 bases from J, the gap between germline ends came to 11 bases. The germline V gene has CDR1 MNHEY and CDR2 SVGEGT. The CDR3 here is CASSYLALLAKNIQYF. In DNA, the CDR3 is TGTGCCAGCAGTTACCTAGCGCTACTAGCCAAAAACATTCAGTACTTC.

This chain uses TRBV30 with TRBJ1-6; 7 bases are a match to TRBD1. The germline CDR1 and CDR2 sequences are GTSNPN and SVGIG (reference sequence). This CDR3 has 13 amino acids. V trimming: 4 bases; J trimming: 8 bases; junction bases outside the gene matches: 5. The CDR3 bases are TGTGCCTGGAAGGGACAGCTATATTCACCCCTCCACTTT. Translation: CAWKGQLYSPLHF.

The chain recombines TRBV5-4 with TRBJ2-7; 7 nucleotides agree with TRBD2. V gave up 5 bases and J gave up 0 bases; unmatched junction bases: 5. The CDR3 loop spans 14 amino acids. From germline, CDR1 is SGHNT and CDR2 YYREEE (reference sequence). The DNA for the CDR3 is TGTGCCAGCAGTCGGGACTATAACTCCTACGAGCAGTACTTC. This sequence encodes CASSRDYNSYEQYF.

CDR3 DNA sequence: TGCAGTGCTCCCGGGACTAGCGCCGGGGCCTACAATGAGCAGTTCTTC. This translates into CSAPGTSAGAYNEQFF. The V and J genes are TRBV20-1 and TRBJ2-1; 10 bases match TRBD2. Germline loops: CDR1 DFQATT, CDR2 SNEGSKA (reference sequence). The V segment lost 5 bases and the J segment 2 bases; nucleotides outside the gene matches: 9. CDR3 size: 16 residues.

The chain joins TRBV4-3 to TRBJ2-5, with D possibly matching TRBD2 (5 bases). V lost 4 bases and J 1 base, leaving 13 bases between the germline ends. Per germline, CDR1 LGHNA and CDR2 YSLEER. CDR3 length equals 15 residues. CDR3 protein: CASSPGGGGQETQYF. For the CDR3, the DNA is TGCGCCAGCAGCCCAGGTGGCGGAGGCCAAGAGACCCAGTACTTC.

V gene TRBV6-5 combines with J gene TRBJ1-2, with D tentatively TRBD1 (5 bases). From germline, CDR1 is MNHEY and CDR2 SVGAGI. This CDR3 region has 14 residues. V was clipped by 5 bases and J by 4 bases, with 14 bases between them. For the CDR3, the DNA is TGTGCCAGCAGTCGACAGCGAGCGTTCTATGGCTACACCTTC. This encodes CASSRQRAFYGYTF.

This clonotype showed up just a few times. The chain has TRBV12-3 or TRBV12-4 and TRBJ2-3; D uncertain. Trimming removed 4 bases at V and 5 bases at J, with 7 bases between. The CDR3 has 12 residues. The CDR3 sequence is CASSSTRDTQYF. CDR3 DNA sequence: TGTGCCAGCAGTTCGACCCGAGATACGCAGTATTTT.

The V call is TRBV4-1, the J call TRBJ1-1, with a possible D match to TRBD1 (5 bases). CDR3 length: 14 residues. CDR1 MGHRA and CDR2 YSYEKL come from the germline V gene. V was cut by 4 bases and J by 2 bases, with 11 bases left in between. The CDR3, as DNA: TGCGCCAGCAGCCGTCCGGGGGTTAACACTGAAGCTTTCTTT. This sequence encodes CASSRPGVNTEAFF.

V gene TRBV7-8 combines with J gene TRBJ2-2; 9 bases fit TRBD1. CDR1 and CDR2 from the germline V gene are SGHVS and FQNEAQ. This CDR3 has 15 residues. V shed 5 bases and J 4 bases; nucleotides not matched to a gene: 5. DNA for the CDR3: TGTGCCAGCAGCCGGACAGGGGAGAGCACCGGGGAGCTGTTTTTT. It specifies CASSRTGESTGELFF.

The chain links TRBV15 to TRBJ2-7; 8 bases line up with TRBD1. Germline loops: CDR1 LNHNV, CDR2 YYDKDF (reference sequence). V lost 1 base to trimming and J lost 1 base; unmatched junction nucleotides: 6. The CDR3 is 16 residues long. The DNA of the CDR3 is TGTGCCACCAGCAGAGTTGGGGGACAGGTTTCCTACGAGCAGTACTTC. Protein sequence: CATSRVGGQVSYEQYF. The variable domain in full, with the rest retrieved from reference TRBV15 and TRBJ2-7, is DAMVIQNPRYQVTQFGKPVTLSCSQTLNHNVMYWYQQKSSQAPKLLFHYYDKDFNNEADTPDNFQSRRPNTSFCFLDIRSPGLGDTAMYLCATSRVGGQVSYEQYFGPGTRLTVT.

This chain joins TRBV5-1 and TRBJ2-5; the D is unclear. Germline CDR1 SGHRS, CDR2 YFSETQ. The CDR3 totals 15 residues. V shed 4 bases and J shed 1 base, with 14 bases lying between them. The CDR3 spells CASSASTLFQETQYF. The CDR3 nucleotides read TGCGCCAGCAGCGCCTCGACACTTTTCCAAGAGACCCAGTACTTC.

This chain connects TRBV6-5 to TRBJ1-2; D not certain. The CDR3 spans 14 residues. The germline V and J ends were trimmed by 2 bases and 9 bases, with 16 bases remaining between them. Germline assignment: CDR1 MNHEY and CDR2 SVGAGI. The CDR3 DNA sequence: TGTGCCAGCAGTTACGAGGTTAGGGAGGGTAGCTACACCTTC. It yields the protein CASSYEVREGSYTF.

The gene calls are TRBV20-1 and TRBJ2-7, with D unresolved. V was pared by 3 bases and J by 6 bases, with 15 bases between. The CDR3 has 13 residues. In germline, CDR1 is DFQATT, CDR2 SNEGSKA (reference sequence). The CDR3 DNA sequence: TGCAGTGCTAGGGGCCCAGAGAGGTTCGAGCAGTACTTC. This encodes CSARGPERFEQYF.

The chain recombines TRBV6-2 or TRBV6-3 with TRBJ1-1; possibly TRBD1 for D (6 bases). CDR1 is MNHEY, CDR2 SVGEGT, per germline. The length of the CDR3 is 15 residues. Trimming shortened V by 2 bases and J by 3 bases, and 13 bases separated the two germline ends. The CDR3 protein is CASSYQGGIDTEAFF. DNA of the CDR3: TGTGCCAGCAGTTACCAAGGGGGGATAGACACTGAAGCTTTCTTT.

The gene calls are TRBV7-9 and TRBJ2-1, with D possibly matching TRBD1 (6 bases). Germline loops: CDR1 SEHNR, CDR2 FQNEAQ (reference sequence). The ends were cut back, 5 bases at V and 1 base at J, with 12 bases in the middle. The CDR3 extends over 15 amino acids. The CDR3 bases are TGTGCCAGCAGCCCCCTAGGGACATCCTACAATGAGCAGTTCTTC. It encodes CASSPLGTSYNEQFF.

The chain links TRBV12-3 or TRBV12-4 to TRBJ2-2; the match to TRBD1 covers 8 bases. The CDR3 runs 16 residues. Germline trimming cut 3 bases from V and 4 bases from J; bases unmatched to any gene: 7. The chain's CDR3 is CASSLAGQGTTGELFF. For the CDR3, the DNA is TGTGCCAGCAGTTTGGCCGGACAGGGAACCACCGGGGAGCTGTTTTTT.

The chain joins TRBV5-4 to TRBJ1-6, with a weak D call TRBD1 (5 bases). CDR3 size: 14 residues. CDR1 and CDR2 (germline): SGHNT, YYREEE (reference sequence). Trimming took off 2 bases at V and 7 bases at J, with 10 bases between the two ends. DNA of the CDR3: TGTGCCAGCAGCTTAATGTCAGGGAATTCACCCCTCCACTTT. It encodes CASSLMSGNSPLHF.

The genes are TRBV7-2 and TRBJ1-5; D is ambiguous. V lost 6 bases, J lost 10 bases, and 22 bases lay in between. Germline CDR1 and CDR2: SGHTA and FQGNSA. CDR3 length: 15 residues. The chain's CDR3 is CASSLDQTPGRPQHF. CDR3 coding DNA: TGTGCCAGCAGTCTCGACCAAACCCCAGGACGACCCCAGCATTTT.